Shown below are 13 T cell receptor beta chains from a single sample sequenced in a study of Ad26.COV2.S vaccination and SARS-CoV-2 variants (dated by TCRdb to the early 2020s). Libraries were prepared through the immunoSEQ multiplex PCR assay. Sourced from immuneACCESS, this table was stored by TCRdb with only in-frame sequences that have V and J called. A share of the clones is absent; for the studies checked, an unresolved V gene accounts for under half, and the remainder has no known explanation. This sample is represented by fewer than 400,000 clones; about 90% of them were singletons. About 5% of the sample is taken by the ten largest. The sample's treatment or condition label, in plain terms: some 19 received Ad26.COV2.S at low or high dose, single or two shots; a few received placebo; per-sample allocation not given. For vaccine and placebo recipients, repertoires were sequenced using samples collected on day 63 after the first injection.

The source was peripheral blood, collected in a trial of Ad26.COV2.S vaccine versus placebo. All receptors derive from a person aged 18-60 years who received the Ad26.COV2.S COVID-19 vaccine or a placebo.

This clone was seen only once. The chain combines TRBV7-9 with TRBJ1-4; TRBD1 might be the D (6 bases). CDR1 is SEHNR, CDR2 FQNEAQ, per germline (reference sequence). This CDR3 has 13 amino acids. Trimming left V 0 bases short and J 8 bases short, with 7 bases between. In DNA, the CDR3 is TGTGCCAGCAGCTTAGCTCAGGGGGAAAAACTGTTTTTT. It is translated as CASSLAQGEKLFF.

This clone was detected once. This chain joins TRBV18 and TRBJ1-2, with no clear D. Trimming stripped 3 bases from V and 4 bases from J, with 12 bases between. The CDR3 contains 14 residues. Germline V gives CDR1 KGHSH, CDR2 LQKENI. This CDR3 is CASSPDGPIYGYTF. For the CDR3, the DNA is TGTGCCAGCTCACCGGACGGCCCAATCTATGGCTACACCTTC.

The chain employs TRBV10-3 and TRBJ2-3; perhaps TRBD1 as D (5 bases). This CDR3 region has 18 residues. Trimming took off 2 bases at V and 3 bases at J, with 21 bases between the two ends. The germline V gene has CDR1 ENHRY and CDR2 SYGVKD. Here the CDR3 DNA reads TGTGCCATCAGTGAGCCAGGGTCGGCAGCCATGGGGACAGATACGCAGTATTTT. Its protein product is CAISEPGSAAMGTDTQYF.

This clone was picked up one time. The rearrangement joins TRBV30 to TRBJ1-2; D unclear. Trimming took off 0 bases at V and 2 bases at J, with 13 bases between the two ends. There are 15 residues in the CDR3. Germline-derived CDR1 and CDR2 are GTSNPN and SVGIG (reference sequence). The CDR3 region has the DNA TGTGCCTGGAGTGTATTTCGGGTGGGGAACTATGGCTACACCTTC. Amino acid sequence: CAWSVFRVGNYGYTF. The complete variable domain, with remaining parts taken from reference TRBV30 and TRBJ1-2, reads SQTIHQWPATLVQPVGSPLSLECTVEGTSNPNLYWYRQAAGRGLQLLFYSVGIGQISSEVPQNLSASRPQDRQFILSSKKLLLSDSGFYLCAWSVFRVGNYGYTFGSGTRLTVV.

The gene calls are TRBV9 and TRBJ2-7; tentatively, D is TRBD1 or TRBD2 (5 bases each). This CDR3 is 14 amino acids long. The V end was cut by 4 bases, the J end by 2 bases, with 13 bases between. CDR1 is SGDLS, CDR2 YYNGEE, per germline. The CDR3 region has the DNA TGTGCCAGCAGCCAAACCCGGGACCCCTACGAGCAGTACTTC. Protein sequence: CASSQTRDPYEQYF.

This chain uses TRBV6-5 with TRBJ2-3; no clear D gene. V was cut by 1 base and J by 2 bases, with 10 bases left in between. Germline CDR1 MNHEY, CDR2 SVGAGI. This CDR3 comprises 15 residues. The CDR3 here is CASSYYGHSTDTQYF. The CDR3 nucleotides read TGTGCCAGCAGTTACTATGGGCACTCCACAGATACGCAGTATTTT.

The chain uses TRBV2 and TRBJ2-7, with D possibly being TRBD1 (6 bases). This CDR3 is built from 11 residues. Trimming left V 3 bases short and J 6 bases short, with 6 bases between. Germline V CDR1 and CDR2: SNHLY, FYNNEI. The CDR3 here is CASSDRGEQYF. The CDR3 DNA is TGTGCCAGCAGTGACAGGGGCGAGCAGTACTTC.

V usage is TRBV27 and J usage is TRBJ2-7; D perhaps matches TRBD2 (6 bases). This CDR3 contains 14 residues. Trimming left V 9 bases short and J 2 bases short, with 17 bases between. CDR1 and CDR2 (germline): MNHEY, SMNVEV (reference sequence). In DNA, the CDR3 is TGTGCCAGTGCTGAGGGAGGACACCCCTACGAGCAGTACTTC. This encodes CASAEGGHPYEQYF.

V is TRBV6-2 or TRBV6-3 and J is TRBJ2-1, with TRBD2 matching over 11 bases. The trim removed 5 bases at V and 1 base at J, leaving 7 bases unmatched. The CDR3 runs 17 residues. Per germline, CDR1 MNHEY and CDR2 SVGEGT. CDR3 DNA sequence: TGTGCCAGCAGTCCCCTAACTAGCGGGGGATCCTACAATGAGCAGTTCTTC. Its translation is CASSPLTSGGSYNEQFF.

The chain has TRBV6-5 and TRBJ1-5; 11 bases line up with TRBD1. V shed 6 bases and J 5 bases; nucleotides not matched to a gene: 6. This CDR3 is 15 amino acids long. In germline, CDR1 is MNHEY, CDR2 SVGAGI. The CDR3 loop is CASSSRTGGDQPQHF. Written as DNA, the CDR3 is TGTGCCAGCAGCTCTAGGACAGGGGGCGATCAGCCCCAGCATTTT.

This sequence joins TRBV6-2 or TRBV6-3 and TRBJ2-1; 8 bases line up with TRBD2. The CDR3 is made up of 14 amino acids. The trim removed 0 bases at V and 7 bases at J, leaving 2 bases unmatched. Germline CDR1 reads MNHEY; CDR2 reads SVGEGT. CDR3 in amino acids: CASSYSGGGNEQFF. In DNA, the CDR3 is TGTGCCAGCAGTTACTCCGGCGGGGGGAATGAGCAGTTCTTC.

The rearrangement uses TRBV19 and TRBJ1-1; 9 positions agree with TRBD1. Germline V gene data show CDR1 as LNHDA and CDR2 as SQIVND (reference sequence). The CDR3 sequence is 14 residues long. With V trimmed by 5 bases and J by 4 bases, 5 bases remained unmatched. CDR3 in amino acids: CASSSDRGGTEAFF. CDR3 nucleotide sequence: TGTGCCAGTAGTTCGGACAGGGGCGGCACTGAAGCTTTCTTT.

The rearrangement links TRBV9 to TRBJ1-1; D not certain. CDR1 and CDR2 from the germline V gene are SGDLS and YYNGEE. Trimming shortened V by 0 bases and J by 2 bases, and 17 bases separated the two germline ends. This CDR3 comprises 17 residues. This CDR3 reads CASSVVEHPRVNTEAFF. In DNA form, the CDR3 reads TGTGCCAGCAGCGTAGTTGAACACCCGCGCGTTAACACTGAAGCTTTCTTT.